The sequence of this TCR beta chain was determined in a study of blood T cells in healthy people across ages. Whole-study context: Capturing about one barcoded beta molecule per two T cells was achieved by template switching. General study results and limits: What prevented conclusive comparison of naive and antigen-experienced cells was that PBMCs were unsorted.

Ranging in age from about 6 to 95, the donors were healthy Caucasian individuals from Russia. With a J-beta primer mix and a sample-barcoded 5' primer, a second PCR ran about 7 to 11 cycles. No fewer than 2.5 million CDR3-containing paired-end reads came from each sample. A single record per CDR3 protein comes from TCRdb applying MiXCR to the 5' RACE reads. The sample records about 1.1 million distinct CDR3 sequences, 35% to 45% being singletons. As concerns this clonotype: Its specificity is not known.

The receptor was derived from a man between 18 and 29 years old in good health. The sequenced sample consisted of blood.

The CDR3 sequence: CASSGGASAEQYF. The CDR3 DNA follows: TGTGCCAGCAGCGGGGGGGCTAGCGCTGAGCAGTACTTC. This chain links TRBV12-3 or TRBV12-4 with TRBJ2-5; 8 bases agree with TRBD2. This CDR3 is built from 13 residues. The V and J ends lost 6 bases and 11 bases, in that order; junction bases with no gene match: 11.